This TCR beta chain came from a study of memory B cells and T cells in multiple sclerosis. CFSE-dim autoproliferating and CFSE-high non-proliferating T cells from unstimulated culture were sequenced separately. 5x10^7 CFSE-labeled PBMCs were cultured six to seven days unstimulated, then replicate wells were pooled. PBMCs were labeled with 0.5 uM CFSE and cultured without exogenous stimuli. General observations from the study: Clone-set sizes differed between compartments, so shared clonotype counts needed normalization.

Germline V gives CDR1 MRHNA, CDR2 SNTAGT. There are 15 residues in the CDR3. A remark on this clone: Its antigen is currently unknown.

Profiling relied on immunoSEQ multiplex PCR, and the TCRdb table lists in-frame clones only, not all of them. This sample has about 32,000 clones, with about 82% found just once. The specimen sequenced was PBMCs from blood kept in culture. The receptor comes from a human donor with multiple sclerosis. The V and J genes are TRBV6-4 and TRBJ2-5, with 12 bases matching TRBD2. Gene TRBJ2-7 matches the end of the DNA better, so the J call may be wrong. Written as DNA, the CDR3 is TGTGCCAGCAGACGGACTAGCGGGGATACCTACGAGCAGTACTTC. Translating it yields CASRRTSGDTYEQYF.